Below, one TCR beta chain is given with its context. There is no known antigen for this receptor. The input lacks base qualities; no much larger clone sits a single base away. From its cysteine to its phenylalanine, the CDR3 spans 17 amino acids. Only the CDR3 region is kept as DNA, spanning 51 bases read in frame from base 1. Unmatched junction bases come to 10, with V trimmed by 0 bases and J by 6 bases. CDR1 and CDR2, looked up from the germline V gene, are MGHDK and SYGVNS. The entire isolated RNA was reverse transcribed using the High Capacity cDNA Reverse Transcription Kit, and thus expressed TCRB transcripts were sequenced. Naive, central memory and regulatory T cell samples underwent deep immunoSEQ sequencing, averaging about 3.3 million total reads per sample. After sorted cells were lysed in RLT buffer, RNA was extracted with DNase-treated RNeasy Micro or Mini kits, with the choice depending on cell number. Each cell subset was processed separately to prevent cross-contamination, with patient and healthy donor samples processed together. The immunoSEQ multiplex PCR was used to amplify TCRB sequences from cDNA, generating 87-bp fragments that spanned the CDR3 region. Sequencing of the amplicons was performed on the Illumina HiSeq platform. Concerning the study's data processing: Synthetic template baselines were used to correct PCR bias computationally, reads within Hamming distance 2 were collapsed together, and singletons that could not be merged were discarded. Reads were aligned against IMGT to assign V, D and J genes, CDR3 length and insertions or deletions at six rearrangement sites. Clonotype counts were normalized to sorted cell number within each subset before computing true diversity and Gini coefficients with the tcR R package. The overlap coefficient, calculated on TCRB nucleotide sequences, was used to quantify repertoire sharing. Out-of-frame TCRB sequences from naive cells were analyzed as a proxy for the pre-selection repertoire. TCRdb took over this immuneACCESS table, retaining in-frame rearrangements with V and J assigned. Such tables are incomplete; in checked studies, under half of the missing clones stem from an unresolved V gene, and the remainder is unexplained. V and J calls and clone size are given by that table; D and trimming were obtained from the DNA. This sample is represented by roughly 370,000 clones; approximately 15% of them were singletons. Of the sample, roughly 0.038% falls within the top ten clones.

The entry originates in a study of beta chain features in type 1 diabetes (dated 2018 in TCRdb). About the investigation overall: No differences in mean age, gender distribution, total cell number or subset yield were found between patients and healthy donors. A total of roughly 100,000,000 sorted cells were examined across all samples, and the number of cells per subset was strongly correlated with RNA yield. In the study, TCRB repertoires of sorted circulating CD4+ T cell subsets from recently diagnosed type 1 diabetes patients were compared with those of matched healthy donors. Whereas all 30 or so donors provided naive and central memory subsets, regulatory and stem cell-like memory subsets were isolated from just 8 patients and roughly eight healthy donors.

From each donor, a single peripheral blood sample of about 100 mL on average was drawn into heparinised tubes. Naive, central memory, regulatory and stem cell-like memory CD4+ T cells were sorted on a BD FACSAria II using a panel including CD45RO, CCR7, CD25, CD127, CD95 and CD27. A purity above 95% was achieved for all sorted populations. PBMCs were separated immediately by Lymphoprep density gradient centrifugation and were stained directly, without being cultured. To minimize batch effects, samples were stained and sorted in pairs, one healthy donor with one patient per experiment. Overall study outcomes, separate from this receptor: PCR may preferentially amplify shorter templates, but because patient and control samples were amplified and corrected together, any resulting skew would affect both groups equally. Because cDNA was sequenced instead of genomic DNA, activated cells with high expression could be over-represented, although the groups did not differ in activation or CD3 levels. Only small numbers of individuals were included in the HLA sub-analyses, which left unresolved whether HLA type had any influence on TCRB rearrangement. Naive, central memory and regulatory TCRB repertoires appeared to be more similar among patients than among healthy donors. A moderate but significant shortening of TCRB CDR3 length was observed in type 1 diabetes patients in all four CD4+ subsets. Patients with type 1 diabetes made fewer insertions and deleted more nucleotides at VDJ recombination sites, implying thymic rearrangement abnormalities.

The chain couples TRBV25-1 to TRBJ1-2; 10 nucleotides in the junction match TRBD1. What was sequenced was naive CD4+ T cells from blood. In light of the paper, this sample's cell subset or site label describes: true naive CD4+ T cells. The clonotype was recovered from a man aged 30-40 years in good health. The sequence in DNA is TGTGCCAGCAGTGAATATGGACGCGGGACAGGGGAGGATGGCTACACCTTC. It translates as CASSEYGRGTGEDGYTF.